This T cell receptor beta chain is drawn from a study of cytomegalovirus exposure and HLA in healthy donors. Study at large: From donors who were HLA-typed, an early data release held 81 million or so unique TCRs.

13 Jbeta primers and 60 Vbeta primers were used for the PCR. Data came from immunoSEQ multiplex PCR; TCRdb stores just in-frame clones and leaves some out. The sample has roughly 150,000 clones; just under 70% are singletons. The study, taken as a whole, reports: 150 to 200 TCR beta chains were listed as cytomegalovirus-associated.

Losses at the gene ends were 3 bases for V and 5 bases for J; bases not matched to a gene: 5. Germline V gene sequence: CDR1 SGDLS, CDR2 YYNGEE. The CDR3 is 14 residues long. Concerning this clone itself: Its matching antigen is unknown.

This chain links TRBV9 with TRBJ2-3; 8 bases match TRBD2. The clonotype originates from a man aged 55 to 70 in good health and CMV-seronegative. Specimen: PBMCs. The CDR3: CASSDGLAVDTQYF. The CDR3 region has the DNA TGTGCCAGCAGCGATGGACTAGCAGTAGATACGCAGTATTTT. The entire variable domain, with the rest obtained from reference TRBV9 and TRBJ2-3, is as follows: DSGVTQTPKHLITATGQRVTLRCSPRSGDLSVYWYQQSLDQGLQFLIQYYNGEERAKGNILERFSAQQFPDLHSELNLSSLELGDSALYFCASSDGLAVDTQYFGPGTRLTVL.